These 27 T cell receptor beta chains were all obtained from the same sample, sequenced in a study of blood T cells in healthy people across ages. Then a second PCR, running roughly 7 to 12 cycles, was carried out with a sample-barcoded 5' primer and a J-beta primer mix. MiXCR was run by TCRdb on the 5' RACE reads, yielding one entry per CDR3 protein. This sample has 1.6 million or so distinct CDR3 sequences, with about 31% found just once. Sample: blood. All receptors come from a woman in her 30s in good health.

Turning to this clonotype: Its ends do not fully match the called genes, so a read error is possible. V and J are TRBV10-3 and TRBJ2-1, with 10 bases identical to TRBD1. CDR3 length equals 15 residues. Germline CDR1 is ENHRY and CDR2 is SYGVKD. The DNA of the CDR3 is TGTGTCATCAACCCCGGACAGGGGGCCTACAATGAGCAGTTCTTC. This encodes CVINPGQGAYNEQFF.

The table lists this clonotype with a few counts. This chain uses TRBV7-2 with TRBJ2-7, with D possibly being TRBD2 (5 bases). This CDR3 is 13 amino acids long. The V end lost 1 base, the J end lost 9 bases, and 13 bases lay between the germline ends. Germline CDR1 is SGHTA and CDR2 is FQGNSA. The CDR3 region has the DNA TGTGCCAGCAGCTTAGGTTTGGCGGAGGTGCAGTACTTC. Protein sequence: CASSLGLAEVQYF.

This clonotype was seen many times. The rearrangement joins TRBV20-1 to TRBJ2-7; D is uncertain. CDR1 and CDR2 from the germline V gene are DFQATT and SNEGSKA (reference sequence). There are 13 residues in the CDR3. The V and J ends lost 6 bases and 2 bases respectively, with 14 bases between them. Here the CDR3 DNA reads TGCAGTGCGGCGCCACCCATTACCTACGAGCAGTACTTC. It is translated as CSAAPPITYEQYF.

The sample holds a few counts of this clonotype. Since the CDR3 does not end with the conserved phenylalanine or tryptophan, this likely comes from a read error. The chain links TRBV20-1 to TRBJ2-7; TRBD1 is a possible D gene (5 bases). The J call may be wrong; the DNA end is better matched by TRBJ2-5. Germline CDR1 and CDR2: DFQATT and SNEGSKA (reference sequence). The CDR3 sequence is 14 residues long. The CDR3 DNA reads TGCAGTGCTAGTCTCAAGGGGCCAAGTGAGACCCAGTACTTA. Its protein is CSASLKGPSETQYL.

This clonotype was seen once. The genes are TRBV6-2 or TRBV6-3 and TRBJ2-3; no clear D. V dropped 5 bases and J dropped 0 bases, with 9 bases sitting between them. The CDR3 spans 14 residues. In germline, CDR1 is MNHEY, CDR2 SVGEGT. The CDR3 DNA reads as TGTGCCAGCAGTGGGCTAACGAGCACAGATACGCAGTATTTT. Translation gives CASSGLTSTDTQYF.

The chain employs TRBV29-1 and TRBJ1-4, with 9 nucleotides matching TRBD1. Looked up from germline, CDR1 is SQVTM and CDR2 is ANQGSEA. The V segment lost 7 bases and the J segment 6 bases; nucleotides outside the gene matches: 6. The CDR3 is made up of 13 amino acids. The CDR3 spells CSALRDRDEKLFF. DNA of the CDR3: TGCAGCGCCCTCCGGGACAGGGATGAAAAACTGTTTTTT.

This CDR3 is CASSLSAGDTEAFF. The CDR3 coding sequence is TGTGCCAGCAGCCTCTCGGCCGGGGACACTGAAGCTTTCTTT. This sequence joins TRBV4-2 and TRBJ1-1, with no clear D. CDR1 is LGHNA and CDR2 is YNFKEQ in the germline V gene. The CDR3 runs 14 residues. Trimming took off 4 bases at V and 3 bases at J, with 12 bases between the two ends.

The chain recombines TRBV20-1 with TRBJ2-7, with no clear D. This CDR3 is built from 14 residues. Germline V gene data show CDR1 as DFQATT and CDR2 as SNEGSKA (reference sequence). Deletions cut 0 bases from V and 2 bases from J, with 11 bases between. This CDR3 reads CSARELFSTYEQYF. The CDR3 nucleotides read TGCAGTGCTAGAGAATTGTTCTCCACCTACGAGCAGTACTTC.

This clonotype was detected a few times. V gene TRBV27 combines with J gene TRBJ2-5; TRBD1 might be the D (6 bases). The J call could be wrong; TRBJ2-7 is a better fit for the DNA end. The CDR3 is made up of 12 amino acids. CDR1 is MNHEY and CDR2 is SMNVEV in the germline V gene (reference sequence). The CDR3: CASSLSGAEQYF. In DNA, the CDR3 is TGTGCCAGCAGTTTATCGGGGGCCGAGCAGTACTTC.

The genes are TRBV29-1 and TRBJ2-7; 8 nucleotides align to TRBD2. This CDR3 spans 15 amino acids. J was trimmed by 3 bases and V by 3 bases; bases with no gene match: 10. CDR1 SQVTM and CDR2 ANQGSEA come from the germline V gene. In DNA form, the CDR3 reads TGCAGCGTTGAGTTCGGGAGGGCCGCTCACTACGAGCAGTACTTC. Translating gives CSVEFGRAAHYEQYF.

The gene calls are TRBV30 and TRBJ1-4, with D tentatively TRBD1 (6 bases). CDR1 is GTSNPN, CDR2 SVGIG, per germline (reference sequence). This CDR3 is 15 amino acids long. V dropped 3 bases and J dropped 8 bases, with 19 bases sitting between them. CDR3 in amino acids: CAWRDRDTEAEKLFF. CDR3 sequence (DNA): TGTGCCTGGAGGGATCGGGACACCGAGGCGGAAAAACTGTTTTTT.

The genes are TRBV12-3 or TRBV12-4 and TRBJ2-7, with 8 bases fitting TRBD2. The CDR3 length is 14 residues. After removal of 8 bases from V and 3 bases from J, the junction contained 9 bases not matched to a gene. The CDR3 is CASSTGGVSYEQYF. The CDR3 coding sequence is TGTGCCAGCTCTACCGGGGGGGTCAGCTACGAGCAGTACTTC.

This clonotype turned up a few times. V gene TRBV5-1 combines with J gene TRBJ2-5; possibly TRBD1 for D (5 bases). V was trimmed by 0 bases and J by 4 bases, leaving 13 bases between them. Germline V gene lookup returns CDR1 SGHRS and CDR2 YFSETQ. The CDR3 covers 15 residues. The CDR3 reads CASSLEAGMIETQYF. CDR3 nucleotide sequence: TGCGCCAGCAGCTTGGAGGCAGGGATGATAGAGACCCAGTACTTC.

The sample holds a few counts of this clonotype. V usage is TRBV6-1 and J usage is TRBJ2-7, with 7 bases matching TRBD1. The V gene end was trimmed by 6 bases and the J gene end by 3 bases; junction bases not matched to a gene: 17. This CDR3 has 17 amino acids. Germline values: CDR1 MNHNS, CDR2 SASEGT. CDR3 sequence (DNA): TGTGCCAGCAGAGTCAGGGGGACCCCCTCTCCTGACTACGAGCAGTACTTC. It codes for CASRVRGTPSPDYEQYF.

This sequence joins TRBV13 and TRBJ1-5; TRBD1 might be the D (6 bases). Germline assignment: CDR1 PRHDT and CDR2 FYEKMQ (reference sequence). The V gene lost 4 bases and the J gene lost 5 bases, with 12 bases spanning the gap. This CDR3 is 14 amino acids long. The CDR3 loop is CASSWSGGHQPQHF. The CDR3 DNA sequence: TGTGCCAGCAGCTGGAGTGGGGGGCATCAGCCCCAGCATTTT. The full variable domain, completed using reference TRBV13 and TRBJ1-5, is AAGVIQSPRHLIKEKRETATLKCYPIPRHDTVYWYQQGPGQDPQFLISFYEKMQSDKGSIPDRFSAQQFSDYHSELNMSSLELGDSALYFCASSWSGGHQPQHFGDGTRLSIL.

The rearrangement joins TRBV7-3 to TRBJ2-4; D is perhaps TRBD1 or TRBD2 (7 bases each). Near its end, the DNA agrees better with TRBJ2-5, so the J call may be wrong. Germline V gene sequence: CDR1 SGHTA, CDR2 FQGTGA. CDR3 length: 17 amino acids. The CDR3 is CASSLVGRGQGGETQYF. CDR3 bases: TGTGCCAGCAGCTTGGTTGGGAGGGGGCAAGGGGGAGAGACCCAGTACTTC.

A few counts support this clonotype. V is TRBV6-1 and J is TRBJ2-5; 13 positions agree with TRBD2. CDR3 size: 16 residues. Germline V gene data show CDR1 as MNHNS and CDR2 as SASEGT. V shed 4 bases and J 5 bases; nucleotides not matched to a gene: 7. The CDR3 coding sequence is TGTGCCAGCAGTGGGACTAGCGGGGGCGTAAGGGAGACCCAGTACTTC. Its protein product is CASSGTSGGVRETQYF.

This chain joins TRBV15 and TRBJ1-5; D ambiguous. With 0 bases removed from V and 7 bases from J, the gap between germline ends came to 10 bases. The CDR3 has 14 amino acids. Germline V gene lookup returns CDR1 LNHNV and CDR2 YYDKDF (reference sequence). The CDR3 region has the DNA TGTGCCACCAGCAGAGATGTATCAGGACAGCCCCAGCATTTT. Amino acids: CATSRDVSGQPQHF.

In this sample, this clonotype turned up a few times. The chain uses TRBV12-3 or TRBV12-4 and TRBJ2-1; 11 positions agree with TRBD2. The CDR3 contains 15 residues. After removal of 6 bases from V and 7 bases from J, the junction contained 8 bases not matched to a gene. The CDR3 sequence is CASSPTSGSENEQFF. In DNA form, the CDR3 reads TGTGCCAGCAGCCCCACTAGCGGGAGTGAAAATGAGCAGTTCTTC.

Written as DNA, the CDR3 is TGTGCCAGCAGGGCGACTAGATTGACTGAGCAGTTCTTC. Translated, it gives CASRATRLTEQFF. This chain links TRBV28 with TRBJ2-1; possible D gene TRBD2, 6 bases. The CDR3 extends over 13 amino acids. Trimming took off 6 bases at V and 9 bases at J, with 15 bases between the two ends. In germline, CDR1 is MDHEN, CDR2 SYDVKM.

This clonotype occurred a few times. CDR3 residues: CASSDDAYYGYTF. Written as DNA, the CDR3 is TGCGCCAGCAGCGACGACGCTTACTATGGCTACACCTTC. The chain has TRBV5-1 and TRBJ1-2; D is undetermined. The V and J ends lost 4 bases and 3 bases respectively, with 10 bases between them. This CDR3 contains 13 residues. Germline lookup yields CDR1 SGHRS and CDR2 YFSETQ.

The J gene is TRBJ2-7, the V gene TRBV28; 10 bases fit TRBD1. The CDR3 consists of 15 residues. Germline CDR1 reads MDHEN; CDR2 reads SYDVKM. The V and J ends lost 4 bases and 6 bases, in that order; junction bases with no gene match: 9. CDR3 residues: CASSSTWTGGSEQYF. In nucleotides, the CDR3 is TGTGCCAGCAGTTCGACCTGGACAGGGGGATCCGAGCAGTACTTC.

J is TRBJ1-1 and V is TRBV3-1; tentatively, D is TRBD1 (6 bases). The CDR3 covers 13 residues. Germline loops: CDR1 LGHDT, CDR2 YNNKEL (reference sequence). Trimming removed 0 bases at V and 5 bases at J, with 7 bases between. The CDR3 protein is CASSQEDRTEAFF. DNA for the CDR3: TGTGCCAGCAGCCAAGAAGACAGGACTGAAGCTTTCTTT.

The rearrangement links TRBV5-1 to TRBJ1-1, with D possibly TRBD1 on 5 matching bases. The germline gives CDR1 SGHRS, CDR2 YFSETQ. The CDR3 extends over 14 amino acids. The V and J ends lost 3 bases and 3 bases respectively, with 12 bases between them. This CDR3 is CASSSQGPDTEAFF. The CDR3, as DNA: TGCGCCAGCAGCTCCCAGGGACCTGACACTGAAGCTTTCTTT.

This clonotype was seen a few times. The V and J genes are TRBV25-1 and TRBJ1-2, with 11 positions matching TRBD1. V gave up 4 bases and J gave up 3 bases; unmatched junction bases: 4. This CDR3 comprises 15 residues. Germline V CDR1 and CDR2: MGHDK, SYGVNS. CDR3 nucleotides: TGTGCCAGCAGTGCCGGACAGGGGGCGGACTATGGCTACACCTTC. Its protein is CASSAGQGADYGYTF.

CDR3 amino acids: CASVDRASYNEQFF. The DNA of the CDR3 is TGTGCCAGCGTGGACAGGGCTTCCTACAATGAGCAGTTCTTC. The V and J genes are TRBV7-8 and TRBJ2-1; 8 bases agree with TRBD1. Germline V gene sequence: CDR1 SGHVS, CDR2 FQNEAQ. The CDR3 loop spans 14 amino acids. After removal of 8 bases from V and 1 base from J, the junction contained 4 bases not matched to a gene.

The J gene is TRBJ2-1, the V gene TRBV7-9; 10 nucleotides agree with TRBD1. Germline CDR1 SEHNR, CDR2 FQNEAQ (reference sequence). The CDR3 has 16 residues. With 5 bases clipped from V and 2 bases from J, the junction kept 6 bases outside the gene matches. The CDR3 bases are TGTGCCAGCAGCGACCGGACAGGGGGAGCCTACAATGAGCAGTTCTTC. This encodes CASSDRTGGAYNEQFF.